Listed below are T cell receptor beta chains from one sample, sequenced in a study of identical twins. TCRdb independently ran MiXCR on the 5' RACE reads; one entry per CDR3 protein. The data contain 200,000 to 300,000 distinct CDR3 sequences, around 7.6% of them seen just once; the ten biggest clones take up approximately 5.4%. This sample also appeared in a second study, on yellow fever vaccine responses in identical twins.

The sequenced sample consisted of CD8+ T cells sorted from blood. Receptors were obtained from a woman under 30 in good health. Both conserved end residues are part of each CDR3. The order of the fields is J gene, D gene, V gene, clone size, CDR3 protein, CDR3 DNA. The D gene is left open where the match is weak. Not all rows give a size; the values are once, few, many and, for expanded clones, a class.

>TRBJ2-7|NA|TRBV2|few
CASSASVSPEQYF
TGTGCCAGCAGTGCCAGCGTTTCCCCCGAGCAGTACTTC
>TRBJ2-1|TRBD1|TRBV2|NA
CATQSTGNEQFF
TGTGCCACTCAGTCGACAGGGAACGAGCAGTTCTTC
>TRBJ2-7|NA|TRBV6-5|NA
CASSYSLGAEEQYF
TGTGCCAGCAGTTACTCGCTAGGGGCTGAAGAGCAGTACTTC
>TRBJ2-3|TRBD2|TRBV6-5|NA
CASSYSTSADTQYF
TGTGCCAGCAGTTACTCAACTAGCGCAGATACGCAGTATTTT
>TRBJ1-1|NA|TRBV6-2/TRBV6-3|NA
CASSFYTEAFF
TGTGCCAGCAGTTTCTACACTGAAGCTTTCTTT
>TRBJ2-7|NA|TRBV5-1|few
CASSRTDMDHEQYF
TGCGCCAGCAGCCGGACAGACATGGACCACGAGCAGTACTTC
>TRBJ2-5|TRBD1|TRBV29-1|many
CSVDGLGTEGETQYF
TGCAGCGTTGATGGGTTAGGGACAGAAGGAGAGACCCAGTACTTC
>TRBJ2-1|TRBD2|TRBV20-1|many
CSALNTRESSGSNEQFF
TGCAGTGCGCTAAATACCCGGGAGTCTAGCGGAAGCAATGAGCAGTTCTTC
>TRBJ2-1|NA|TRBV7-7|many
CASSLRAEGDEQFF
TGTGCCAGCAGCTTAAGGGCCGAGGGCGATGAGCAGTTCTTC
>TRBJ2-1|TRBD2|TRBV20-1|few
CSASPLAGPVSYNEQFF
TGCAGTGCTAGTCCCCTAGCGGGACCCGTCTCCTACAATGAGCAGTTCTTC
>TRBJ1-2|NA|TRBV29-1|NA
CSVDLEETESNYGYTF
TGCAGCGTTGATCTTGAGGAGACAGAATCTAACTATGGCTACACCTTC
>TRBJ2-3|TRBD2|TRBV11-1|NA
CASSTREEREGPTDTQYF
TGTGCCAGCAGCACTCGGGAGGAGCGGGAGGGCCCCACAGATACGCAGTATTTT
>TRBJ2-1|TRBD2|TRBV7-8|NA
CASSHPSGTSGRAFYNEQFF
TGTGCCAGCAGCCACCCAAGCGGGACTAGCGGGAGGGCCTTTTACAATGAGCAGTTCTTC
>TRBJ2-1|TRBD1|TRBV25-1|NA
CASSDLGGTIHGEQFF
TGTGCCAGCAGTGATTTAGGGGGCACGATACACGGTGAGCAGTTCTTC
>TRBJ1-1|NA|TRBV10-3|many
CAISTIQGHTEAFF
TGTGCCATCAGTACCATACAGGGCCACACTGAAGCTTTCTTT
>TRBJ2-2|NA|TRBV7-6|few
CASSFPPSGAGDWTGELFF
TGTGCCAGCAGCTTCCCACCGTCCGGAGCGGGTGATTGGACCGGGGAGCTGTTTTTT
>TRBJ2-2|NA|TRBV5-5|many
CASCPVDVAGAGELFF
TGTGCCAGCTGCCCTGTCGATGTCGCCGGCGCCGGGGAGCTGTTTTTT
>TRBJ1-2|TRBD1|TRBV6-1|many
CASSGQGGGSGYTF
TGTGCCAGCAGTGGACAGGGAGGGGGATCTGGCTACACCTTC
>TRBJ2-1|TRBD2|TRBV29-1|many
CSVEEVAGGYNEQFF
TGCAGCGTTGAAGAGGTTGCGGGGGGGTACAATGAGCAGTTCTTC
>TRBJ1-5|TRBD1|TRBV29-1|many
CSVITFSGTATRPSWLTQHF
TGCAGCGTAATAACATTCTCCGGGACAGCCACAAGACCTAGCTGGTTGACCCAGCATTTT
>TRBJ2-2|TRBD1|TRBV7-9|many
CASSHRTGSSGELFF
TGTGCCAGCAGCCACAGGACAGGGTCGTCGGGGGAGCTGTTTTTT
>TRBJ2-7|NA|TRBV7-6|NA
CASSLEGSGIGFYEQYF
TGTGCCAGCAGCTTAGAAGGGAGTGGGATCGGTTTCTACGAGCAGTACTTC
>TRBJ2-3|NA|TRBV27|few
CASSLGGVTQYF
TGTGCCAGCAGTTTGGGGGGCGTTACGCAGTATTTT
>TRBJ2-1|NA|TRBV6-4|few
CASSDRGAPNEQFF
TGTGCCAGCAGTGATCGGGGGGCTCCAAATGAGCAGTTCTTC
>TRBJ2-5|TRBD1|TRBV24-1|NA
CATRDRAPQETQYF
TGTGCCACCCGGGACAGGGCTCCTCAAGAGACCCAGTACTTC
>TRBJ2-2|TRBD2|TRBV24-1|few
CATSDPTSGRLSGELFF
TGTGCCACCAGTGACCCAACTAGCGGGAGATTGAGCGGGGAGCTGTTTTTT
>TRBJ1-5|NA|TRBV28|few
CASSTLRNQPQHF
TGTGCCAGCAGTACACTACGTAATCAGCCCCAGCATTTT
>TRBJ2-1|NA|TRBV7-8|few
CASSSDEQFF
TGTGCCAGCAGCTCGGATGAGCAGTTCTTC
>TRBJ2-2|NA|TRBV9|many
CASSEPLAPGELFF
TGTGCCAGCAGCGAACCCCTAGCGCCCGGGGAGCTGTTTTTT
>TRBJ2-7|TRBD1|TRBV5-5|NA
CASSFWGQGADEQYF
TGTGCCAGCAGCTTTTGGGGACAGGGGGCCGACGAGCAGTACTTC
>TRBJ2-1|NA|TRBV25-1|few
CASSVRERIFDEQFF
TGTGCCAGCAGTGTTCGGGAGAGGATTTTCGATGAGCAGTTCTTC
>TRBJ2-4|NA|TRBV4-1|many
CASSRLRRNIQYF
TGCGCCAGCAGCCGCTTGAGGAGAAACATTCAGTACTTC
>TRBJ2-1|NA|TRBV29-1|many
CSVENSGGDNNEQFF
TGCAGCGTTGAAAACTCTGGCGGAGATAACAATGAGCAGTTCTTC
>TRBJ2-1|NA|TRBV6-5|many
CASSYSPQGSYNEQFF
TGTGCCAGCAGTTACTCTCCGCAGGGCTCCTACAATGAGCAGTTCTTC
>TRBJ2-1|TRBD2|TRBV4-1|few
CASSQTPLAGQLDNEQFF
TGCGCCAGCAGCCAAACCCCTTTAGCGGGTCAGTTAGACAATGAGCAGTTCTTC
>TRBJ2-1|TRBD1|TRBV4-2|NA
CASSQDRTGRNEQFF
TGTGCCAGCAGCCAAGATCGGACAGGGAGGAATGAGCAGTTCTTC
>TRBJ2-7|NA|TRBV10-3|NA
CAISEAGTTSEQYF
TGTGCCATCAGTGAAGCAGGGACGACCTCCGAGCAGTACTTC
>TRBJ2-1|NA|TRBV3-1|many
CASSQGSYNEQFF
TGTGCCAGCAGCCAAGGATCGTACAATGAGCAGTTCTTC
>TRBJ2-1|NA|TRBV5-1|many
CASSLGGIRDNEQFF
TGCGCCAGCAGCTTGGGAGGGATCCGGGACAATGAGCAGTTCTTC
>TRBJ1-2|TRBD1|TRBV5-6|NA
CASSYGTGLFFYGYTF
TGTGCCAGCAGCTATGGGACAGGGTTATTTTTCTATGGCTACACCTTC
>TRBJ1-5|NA|TRBV12-3/TRBV12-4|many
CASSAVPYSNQPQHF
TGTGCCAGCAGTGCGGTTCCTTATAGCAATCAGCCCCAGCATTTT
>TRBJ1-5|NA|TRBV24-1|many
CATSDVQWQPQHF
TGTGCCACCAGTGATGTACAGTGGCAGCCCCAGCATTTT
>TRBJ1-1|NA|TRBV7-9|few
CASSPEVTDTEAFF
TGTGCCAGCAGCCCCGAGGTGACGGACACTGAAGCTTTCTTT
>TRBJ2-3|NA|TRBV12-3/TRBV12-4|many
CASSFTSRRGDTQYF
TGTGCCAGCAGTTTTACTAGCAGGAGGGGGGATACGCAGTATTTT
>TRBJ2-1|NA|TRBV27|few
CASSLGGLNEQFF
TGTGCCAGCAGTTTAGGCGGGCTGAATGAGCAGTTCTTC
>TRBJ1-4|TRBD1|TRBV12-3/TRBV12-4|many
CASSLDPVGEDRGRGLFF
TGTGCCAGCAGTTTAGACCCTGTCGGTGAGGACAGGGGGAGAGGACTGTTTTTT
>TRBJ2-7|TRBD1|TRBV7-2|NA
CASSLGLRDRNYEQYF
TGTGCCAGCAGCTTGGGGTTGAGGGACAGAAACTACGAGCAGTACTTC
>TRBJ2-3|NA|TRBV7-6|NA
CASSLVLGADTQYF
TGTGCCAGCAGCTTAGTTCTCGGGGCCGATACGCAGTATTTT
>TRBJ1-1|NA|TRBV7-9|many
CASRPQGNLNTEAFF
TGTGCCAGCAGACCACAGGGTAACCTTAACACTGAAGCTTTCTTT
>TRBJ2-1|TRBD2|TRBV3-1|NA
CASSLLSGGANEQFF
TGTGCCAGCAGCCTCTTAAGCGGGGGGGCCAATGAGCAGTTCTTC
>TRBJ1-3|NA|TRBV2|NA
CAIAGLFSYSSGNTIYF
TGTGCCATCGCGGGTTTGTTTTCGTACAGCTCTGGAAACACCATATATTTT
>TRBJ1-5|NA|TRBV6-2/TRBV6-3|many
CASSYTEGPHQPQHF
TGTGCCAGCAGTTACACGGAGGGGCCCCATCAGCCCCAGCATTTT
>TRBJ1-2|NA|TRBV12-3/TRBV12-4|many
CASSFSNYGYTF
TGTGCCAGCAGTTTTTCTAACTATGGCTACACCTTC
>TRBJ1-2|NA|TRBV6-1|once
CASAWQGNYGYTF
TGTGCCAGCGCTTGGCAGGGGAACTATGGCTACACCTTC
>TRBJ1-2|NA|TRBV28|NA
CASSPYSDSLYGYTF
TGTGCCAGCAGTCCTTACTCGGACAGCCTCTATGGCTACACCTTC
>TRBJ1-4|NA|TRBV27|few
CASSYGRFNEKLFF
TGTGCCAGCAGTTACGGCCGTTTTAATGAAAAACTGTTTTTT
>TRBJ2-7|NA|TRBV29-1|many
CSASSGLGYEQYF
TGCAGCGCCTCTTCGGGACTGGGCTACGAGCAGTACTTC
>TRBJ2-4|NA|TRBV11-3|NA
CASEGMKNIQYF
TGTGCCAGCGAGGGGATGAAAAACATTCAGTACTTC
>TRBJ2-5|NA|TRBV7-9|few
CASSSPWAGETQYF
TGTGCCAGCAGCTCGCCTTGGGCGGGGGAGACCCAGTACTTC
>TRBJ2-1|NA|TRBV12-3/TRBV12-4|medium-sized
CASTRRIDEQFF
TGTGCCAGCACCCGGCGGATTGATGAGCAGTTCTTC